What follows is one TCR beta chain and its context. This entry belongs to a study of blood T cell repertoires in COVID-19. Turning to the study itself: Acute and convalescent COVID-19 specimens originated in the United States, Italy and Spain. The analysed material was cDNA or gDNA that came from T cells, B-cell-depleted T cells, or PBMCs.

In the original analysis: How many nucleated cells were present was estimated from reference gene primer amplification. The data were produced by immunoSEQ multiplex PCR, yet TCRdb's version contains in-frame clones alone and is incomplete. V and J calls and clone size are copied from that table; D and trimming were computed from the DNA. The sample contains roughly 200,000 clones, under 90% of which appear only once. The ends lost 3 bases at V and 6 bases at J; junction bases unmatched: 6. The CDR3 length is 14 residues. Germline CDR1 is SEHNR and CDR2 is FQNEAQ (reference sequence). Patients at the Seattle site were enrolled during active infection and followed longitudinally.

This sequence originates from an older person with COVID-19, enrolled during active disease. Sequenced input: peripheral blood. This chain connects TRBV7-9 to TRBJ2-7; 9 bases are a match to TRBD1. In nucleotides, the CDR3 is TGTGCCAGCAGCTTCGGGGGACAGGGTGGCGAGCAGTACTTC. This encodes CASSFGGQGGEQYF.